These 17 T cell receptor beta chains came from one sample sequenced in a study of T cell responses to AZD1222 COVID-19 vaccine. Sequencing was performed with immunoSEQ multiplex PCR; in TCRdb, only in-frame clones are kept and a portion is missing. The table includes about 120,000 clones, around 80% detected once. The specimen was peripheral blood, collected 28 days after the second AZD1222 dose. These receptors all stem from an adult who received the AZD1222 COVID-19 vaccine.

This clone was seen only once. This chain connects TRBV9 to TRBJ2-5; D is tentatively TRBD1 or TRBD2 (6 bases each). The length of the CDR3 is 15 residues. V was pared by 2 bases and J by 4 bases, with 15 bases between. Germline V gene data show CDR1 as SGDLS and CDR2 as YYNGEE. The CDR3 loop reads CASSVNKGGRETQYF. The CDR3 bases are TGTGCCAGCAGCGTGAACAAGGGGGGCCGAGAGACCCAGTACTTC.

This rearrangement joins TRBV5-5 to TRBJ2-3; D is perhaps TRBD1 (5 bases). The germline CDR1 and CDR2 sequences are SGHKS and YYEKEE (reference sequence). Trimming removed 1 base from V and 4 bases from J, with 19 bases in between. The CDR3 loop spans 17 amino acids. CDR3: CASSLWLGQAAADTQYF. CDR3 sequence (DNA): TGTGCCAGCAGCTTGTGGCTGGGGCAGGCCGCGGCAGATACGCAGTATTTT.

The genes are TRBV6-5 and TRBJ2-7, with 7 positions matching TRBD1. The trim removed 5 bases at V and 6 bases at J, leaving 7 bases unmatched. CDR1 is MNHEY, CDR2 SVGAGI, per germline. This CDR3 has 13 residues. The CDR3 DNA reads TGTGCCAGCAGTCAACAGGGGACAGCCGAGCAGTACTTC. Encoded protein: CASSQQGTAEQYF.

The gene calls are TRBV24-1 and TRBJ2-6; D gene unclear. V dropped 4 bases and J dropped 0 bases, with 3 bases sitting between them. Looked up from germline, CDR1 is KGHDR and CDR2 is SFDVKD. This CDR3 spans 14 amino acids. CDR3 protein: CATSEASGANVLTF. CDR3 coding DNA: TGTGCCACCAGTGAAGCCTCTGGGGCCAACGTCCTGACTTTC.

V gene TRBV6-2 or TRBV6-3 combines with J gene TRBJ1-2, with no clear D. This CDR3 has 13 amino acids. Germline-derived CDR1 and CDR2 are MNHEY and SVGEGT. V was pared by 6 bases and J by 7 bases, with 15 bases between. CDR3 coding DNA: TGTGCCAGCAGCTTAACACGGGCGGCTGGCTACACCTTC. Amino acid sequence: CASSLTRAAGYTF.

V is TRBV19 and J is TRBJ2-2; 11 nucleotides line up with TRBD2. The ends lost 6 bases at V and 4 bases at J; junction bases unmatched: 1. Germline V gene data show CDR1 as LNHDA and CDR2 as SQIVND (reference sequence). CDR3 length: 14 residues. The CDR3 sequence: CASSTSGGTGELFF. Here the CDR3 DNA reads TGTGCCAGTAGCACTAGCGGGGGCACCGGGGAGCTGTTTTTT.

The chain employs TRBV3-1 (or the pseudogene TRBV3-2) and TRBJ1-3; D not certain. Germline V lookup: CDR1 LGHDT, CDR2 YNNKEL (reference sequence). The CDR3 loop spans 15 amino acids. With 3 bases removed from V and 2 bases from J, the gap between germline ends came to 11 bases. This chain's CDR3 is CASSQKRPTGNTIYF. DNA of the CDR3: TGTGCCAGCAGCCAGAAACGTCCCACTGGAAACACCATATATTTT.

This chain joins TRBV7-2 and TRBJ2-5; TRBD1 matches at 8 bases. The CDR3 has 17 residues. Germline V gene data show CDR1 as SGHTA and CDR2 as FQGNSA. Germline trimming cut 4 bases from V and 6 bases from J; bases unmatched to any gene: 16. In nucleotides, the CDR3 is TGTGCCAGCAGCTCCCTACCCACCGGACAGGGCAGGAAGACCCAGTACTTC. This encodes CASSSLPTGQGRKTQYF.

The rearrangement links TRBV7-9 to TRBJ1-5; no clear D. This CDR3 is 14 amino acids long. V was shortened by 3 bases and J by 2 bases, with 8 bases between the two germline ends. Germline V lookup: CDR1 SEHNR, CDR2 FQNEAQ (reference sequence). The CDR3 nucleotides are TGTGCCAGCAGCTTCGTTGCGGGCAATCAGCCCCAGCATTTT. This translates into CASSFVAGNQPQHF.

The J gene is TRBJ1-5, the V gene TRBV27; D not resolved. Germline CDR1 MNHEY, CDR2 SMNVEV (reference sequence). The CDR3 contains 15 residues. V was pared by 5 bases and J by 4 bases, with 15 bases between. In DNA, the CDR3 is TGTGCCAGCAGTCCCGATCGTTTAGGGAATCAGCCCCAGCATTTT. Protein: CASSPDRLGNQPQHF.

This rearrangement joins TRBV19 to TRBJ1-1; 7 positions match TRBD1. Per the germline V gene, CDR1 is LNHDA and CDR2 is SQIVND (reference sequence). V lost 8 bases, J lost 4 bases, and 10 bases stayed unmatched. There are 14 residues in the CDR3. This chain's CDR3 is CASADDRAATEAFF. The CDR3 DNA reads TGTGCCAGTGCGGACGACAGGGCGGCCACTGAAGCTTTCTTT.

The rearrangement joins TRBV28 to TRBJ1-3; D is unresolved. This CDR3 region has 15 residues. The V gene lost 1 base and the J gene lost 4 bases, with 11 bases spanning the gap. Germline V gene sequence: CDR1 MDHEN, CDR2 SYDVKM. CDR3 loop: CASSLSGVEGNTIYF. CDR3 nucleotide sequence: TGTGCCAGCAGTTTATCTGGGGTTGAGGGAAACACCATATATTTT.

The chain couples TRBV6-5 to TRBJ2-3, with D perhaps being TRBD1 or TRBD2 (5 bases each). Trimming cost V 3 bases and J 4 bases, with 17 bases left between them. The CDR3 is 16 residues long. Germline assignment: CDR1 MNHEY and CDR2 SVGAGI. This chain's CDR3 is CASSYSTGTSADTQYF. In nucleotides, the CDR3 is TGTGCCAGCAGTTATTCGACCGGGACCTCGGCAGATACGCAGTATTTT.

The CDR3 loop reads CARTTGPFLMGANVLTF. The CDR3 coding sequence is TGTGCCAGAACCACCGGGCCCTTTTTAATGGGGGCCAACGTCCTGACTTTC. The V gene is TRBV2, the J gene TRBJ2-6; no firm D call. The ends were cut back, 9 bases at V and 4 bases at J, with 22 bases in the middle. Germline CDR1 reads SNHLY; CDR2 reads FYNNEI. The CDR3 extends over 17 amino acids.

The chain couples TRBV4-1 to TRBJ1-5; D not certain. The CDR3 totals 18 residues. Trimming removed 1 base at V and 1 base at J, with 17 bases between. The V gene's germline CDR1 is MGHRA and CDR2 YSYEKL. In DNA form, the CDR3 reads TGCGCCAGCAGCCAAGTAGGTGGTGCACAACTGAGCAATCAGCCCCAGCATTTT. Protein product: CASSQVGGAQLSNQPQHF.

This chain connects TRBV6-4 to TRBJ2-1, with D unclear. This CDR3 is built from 13 residues. Trimming removed 2 bases from V and 5 bases from J, with 7 bases in between. Germline loops: CDR1 MRHNA, CDR2 SNTAGT. CDR3 loop: CASSDTLNNEQFF. The CDR3 DNA reads as TGTGCCAGCAGTGACACCCTTAACAATGAGCAGTTCTTC.

The chain is built from TRBV9 and TRBJ1-1; TRBD1 matches at 8 bases. This CDR3 has 16 residues. Germline V CDR1 and CDR2: SGDLS, YYNGEE. Trimming at V came to 4 bases and at J to 5 bases, leaving 13 bases not matched to a gene. CDR3 region: CASSQDPETGVTEAFF. Here the CDR3 DNA reads TGTGCCAGCAGCCAAGACCCCGAGACAGGGGTGACTGAAGCTTTCTTT.